This T cell receptor (beta chain) was identified in a study of Graves' ophthalmopathy and Graves' hyperthyroidism. The study, taken as a whole, reports: The model's ophthalmopathy progression predictions had approximately 71% sensitivity and 72.22% specificity.

Trimming removed 5 bases from V and 6 bases from J; junction bases left unmatched: 8. The germline CDR1 and CDR2 sequences are SGHVS and FNYEAQ. The CDR3 length is 14 residues. For repertoire sequencing, the TCR beta CDR3 regions were amplified from RNA transcripts. HTBI primers served in a first-round RT-PCR, which a second-round multiplex PCR followed. TCRdb reprocessed the multiplex PCR reads via MiXCR and lists one record per CDR3 protein. The table includes about 400,000 distinct CDR3 sequences, about 16% detected once. This clonotype was observed at least ten times. Its antigen remains unidentified.

Sequenced sample: peripheral blood. The sequence was collected from a woman aged 18-35 years with Graves' ophthalmopathy. The chain joins TRBV7-6 to TRBJ2-7; 9 bases are shared with TRBD1. The CDR3 coding sequence is TGTGCCAGCAGCCCAGACAGGGGGGCGCCCGAGCAGTACTTC. It encodes CASSPDRGAPEQYF.